This T cell receptor (beta chain) is from a study of shared clonotypes between healthy human individuals. Study information: Samples came from a couple of female and a few male donors aged 18 to 49.

V shed 1 base and J shed 6 bases, with 9 bases lying between them. The germline CDR1 and CDR2 sequences are LGHNA and YNFKEQ. The CDR3 covers 14 residues. Free of recent acute infections or vaccinations, the donors were healthy HIV-negative adults. CD45RA-negative memory and CD45RA+ naive subsets were split from the CD4+ cells. The method was immunoSEQ multiplex PCR; TCRdb's version includes in-frame clones alone and lacks a portion of them. Of fewer than 2.5 million clones in the sample, 80% to 95% were seen once. The chain carries TRBV4-2 and TRBJ1-4; D may be TRBD1 (5 bases). This TCR was recovered from a man between 18 and 35 years old in good health. Some clones in this sample may be carry-over from other donors' samples. The sample comprised naive CD4+ T cells from PBMCs. The subset was: CD45RA+ positively selected. CDR3 DNA: TGTGCCAGCAGCCAAGCCGGGGCCCATGAAAAACTGTTTTTT. Its translation: CASSQAGAHEKLFF.